In its sample, the clone carrying this TCR beta chain was seen a few times. Antigen: not known. Libraries of bulk TCR were made by previously described methods (with listed TCR primers). Using its own MiXCR run on the PCR reads, TCRdb lists one record per CDR3 protein. Among more than 450,000 distinct CDR3 sequences listed, roughly 26% were seen once. The ends were cut back, 7 bases at V and 4 bases at J, with 14 bases in the middle. The germline V gene has CDR1 LNHDA and CDR2 SQIVND (reference sequence). The CDR3 has 13 residues. Naive CD8 libraries were made from roughly 21,000 to 960,000 sorted cells, and they used 10%, 30% or 50% RNA. These data belong to a study of molecular identifiers for immune sequencing clone quantification. Study-wide results and caveats: Same-barcode identical TCR molecules could make highly expanded clones look smaller than they are. In a background of about 1 million naive cells, spiked Jurkat TCR RNA from one cell was reportedly detectable.

The V call is TRBV19, the J call TRBJ2-7; D not certain. What was sequenced was naive CD8+ T cells from blood, with Jurkat cell RNA spiked in. The subset denotes: FACS-sorted CD8+CD4-CCR7+CD45RA+ naive T cells. The receptor's source is a human donor in good health. Some libraries in this study had Jurkat cell RNA spiked in. The CDR3 region is CASTPGPTYEQYF. CDR3 DNA: TGTGCCAGTACCCCGGGCCCCACGTACGAGCAGTACTTC.